This T cell receptor (beta chain) was sequenced for a study of beta chain features in type 1 diabetes. Broader study findings: Insertions at VDJ junctions were less frequent in type 1 diabetes patients. These patients also deleted more nucleotides at the same junctions. For Type 1 diabetes patients, all four CD4+ subsets carried TCRB CDR3s that were moderately but significantly shorter.

Sequencing targeted expressed TCRB transcripts, as all isolated RNA had been reverse transcribed. Reads from naive, central memory and regulatory T cell samples averaged approximately 3.7 million. The protocol was immunoSEQ multiplex PCR, while the TCRdb copy is restricted to in-frame clones and leaves out a portion. This table holds over 300,000 clones, roughly a tenth found once. This CDR3 has 16 residues. Germline CDR1 is SGHTA and CDR2 is FQGNSA. The V end was cut by 5 bases, the J end by 8 bases, with 21 bases between. Remarks on this clone: Its antigen is still unknown.

Purity (above 95%) was reached by all sorted populations. The genes are TRBV7-2 and TRBJ1-4; the D gene is possibly TRBD1 (5 bases). Material for sequencing was central memory CD4+ T cells from blood. The clonotype originates from a man in his thirties or forties with type 1 diabetes. Here the CDR3 reads CASSPGSGGAWEKLFF. The CDR3 coding sequence is TGTGCCAGCAGCCCCGGCTCGGGTGGGGCCTGGGAAAAACTGTTTTTT.